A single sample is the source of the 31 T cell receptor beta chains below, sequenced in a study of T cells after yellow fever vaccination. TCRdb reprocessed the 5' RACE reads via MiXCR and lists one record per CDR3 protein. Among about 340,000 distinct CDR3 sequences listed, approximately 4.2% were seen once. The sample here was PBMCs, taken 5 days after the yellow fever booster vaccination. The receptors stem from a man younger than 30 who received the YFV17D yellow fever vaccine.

CDR3 amino acids: CASSPDRGSRMDNEQFF. DNA for the CDR3: TGTGCCAGCAGCCCAGACAGGGGGAGTCGTATGGACAATGAGCAGTTCTTC. V usage is TRBV7-8 and J usage is TRBJ2-1, with 9 bases identical to TRBD1. Losses at the gene ends were 5 bases for V and 5 bases for J; bases not matched to a gene: 13. CDR1 is SGHVS and CDR2 is FQNEAQ in the germline V gene. This CDR3 is 17 amino acids long. The entire variable domain, with the rest obtained from reference TRBV7-8 and TRBJ2-1, is as follows: GAGVSQSPRYKVAKRGQDVALRCDPISGHVSLFWYQQALGQGPEFLTYFQNEAQLDKSGLPSDRFFAERPEGSVSTLKIQRTQQEDSAVYLCASSPDRGSRMDNEQFFGPGTRLTVL.

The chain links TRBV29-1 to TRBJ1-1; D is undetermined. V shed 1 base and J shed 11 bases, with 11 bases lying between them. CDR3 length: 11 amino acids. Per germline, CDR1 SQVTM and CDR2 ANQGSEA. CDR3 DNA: TGCAGCGTTGAAGGAACGGCTGGGGCTTTCTTT. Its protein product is CSVEGTAGAFF.

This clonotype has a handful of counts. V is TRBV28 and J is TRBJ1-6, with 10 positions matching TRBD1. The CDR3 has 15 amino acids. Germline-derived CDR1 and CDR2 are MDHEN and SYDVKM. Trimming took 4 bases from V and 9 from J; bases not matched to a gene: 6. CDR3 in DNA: TGTGCCAGCAGTTCCCCCGGGACAGGGGCTTCACCCCTCCACTTT. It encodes CASSSPGTGASPLHF.

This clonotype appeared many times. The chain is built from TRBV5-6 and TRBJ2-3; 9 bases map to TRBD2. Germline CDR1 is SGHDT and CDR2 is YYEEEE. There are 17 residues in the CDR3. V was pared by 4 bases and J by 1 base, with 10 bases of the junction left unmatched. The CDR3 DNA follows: TGTGCCAGCAGCCGCCTCGGAGCGGGGGGTGGCACAGATACGCAGTATTTT. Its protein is CASSRLGAGGGTDTQYF.

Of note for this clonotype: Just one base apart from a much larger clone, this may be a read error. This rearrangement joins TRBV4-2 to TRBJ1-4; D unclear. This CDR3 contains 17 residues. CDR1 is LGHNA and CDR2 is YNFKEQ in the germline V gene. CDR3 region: CARSQEPPQFFNEKLFF. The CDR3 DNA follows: TGTGCCCGCAGCCAAGAGCCGCCACAGTTCTTTAATGAAAAACTGTTTTTT.

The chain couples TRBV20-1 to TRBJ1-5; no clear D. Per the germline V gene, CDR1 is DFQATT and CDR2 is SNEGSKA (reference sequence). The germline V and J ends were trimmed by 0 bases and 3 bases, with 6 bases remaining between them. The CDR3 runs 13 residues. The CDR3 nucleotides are TGCAGTGCTAGAGATCGCCTCAATCAGCCCCAGCATTTT. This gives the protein CSARDRLNQPQHF.

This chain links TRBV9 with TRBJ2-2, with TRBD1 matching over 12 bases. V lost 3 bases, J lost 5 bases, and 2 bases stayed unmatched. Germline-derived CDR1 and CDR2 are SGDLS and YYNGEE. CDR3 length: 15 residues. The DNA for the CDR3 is TGTGCCAGCAGCGAGGGACAGGGGGCTACCGGGGAGCTGTTTTTT. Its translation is CASSEGQGATGELFF.

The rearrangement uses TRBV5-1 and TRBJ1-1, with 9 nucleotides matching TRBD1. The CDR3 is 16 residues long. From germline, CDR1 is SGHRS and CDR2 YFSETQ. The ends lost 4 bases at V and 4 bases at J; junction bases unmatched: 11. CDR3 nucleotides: TGCGCCAGCAGCCCCGGGACAGGGAAAAGAAGCACTGAAGCTTTCTTT. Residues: CASSPGTGKRSTEAFF.

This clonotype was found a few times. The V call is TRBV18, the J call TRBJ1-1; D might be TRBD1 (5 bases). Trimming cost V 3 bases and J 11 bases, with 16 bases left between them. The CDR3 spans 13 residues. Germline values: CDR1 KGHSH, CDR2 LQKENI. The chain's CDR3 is CASSPPRDLSAFF. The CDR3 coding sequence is TGTGCCAGCTCACCCCCCAGGGACCTGTCGGCTTTCTTT.

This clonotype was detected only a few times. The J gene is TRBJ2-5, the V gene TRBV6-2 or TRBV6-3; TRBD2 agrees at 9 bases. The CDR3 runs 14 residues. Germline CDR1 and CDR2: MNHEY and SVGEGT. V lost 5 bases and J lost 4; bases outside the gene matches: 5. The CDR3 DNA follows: TGTGCCAGCAGTAACGGACTAGCGACAGAGACCCAGTACTTC. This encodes CASSNGLATETQYF.

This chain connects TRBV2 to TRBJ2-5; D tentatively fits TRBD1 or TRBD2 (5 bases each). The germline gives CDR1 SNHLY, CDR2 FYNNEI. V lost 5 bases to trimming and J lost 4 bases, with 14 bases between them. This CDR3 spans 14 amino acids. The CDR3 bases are TGTGCCAGCAGTCAAAGACAGAGGGGAGAGACCCAGTACTTC. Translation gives CASSQRQRGETQYF.

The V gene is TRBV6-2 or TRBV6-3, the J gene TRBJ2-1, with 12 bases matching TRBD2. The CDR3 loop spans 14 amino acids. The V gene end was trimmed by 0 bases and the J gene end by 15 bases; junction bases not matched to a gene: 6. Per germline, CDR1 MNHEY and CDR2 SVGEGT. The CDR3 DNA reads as TGTGCCAGCAGTTACTCTCCCGCTAGCGGGGGGGGGTTCTTC. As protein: CASSYSPASGGGFF.

The CDR3 sequence is CASSQDRVTGNRLAGAFQETQYF. For the CDR3, the DNA is TGCGCCAGCAGCCAAGATCGTGTGACAGGGAACCGACTAGCGGGGGCCTTCCAAGAGACCCAGTACTTC. The rearrangement joins TRBV4-3 to TRBJ2-5; 12 nucleotides line up with TRBD2. The germline gives CDR1 LGHNA, CDR2 YSLEER. There are 23 residues in the CDR3. V shed 0 bases, J shed 1 base, and the junction held 21 bases outside the gene matches.

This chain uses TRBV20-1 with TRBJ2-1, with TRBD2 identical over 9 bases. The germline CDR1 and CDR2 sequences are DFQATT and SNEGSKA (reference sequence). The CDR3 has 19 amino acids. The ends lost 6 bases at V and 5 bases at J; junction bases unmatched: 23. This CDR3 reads CSAPCVRFLRGGYDNEQFF. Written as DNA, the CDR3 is TGCAGTGCCCCCTGTGTAAGGTTTCTGCGGGGGGGCTATGACAATGAGCAGTTCTTC.

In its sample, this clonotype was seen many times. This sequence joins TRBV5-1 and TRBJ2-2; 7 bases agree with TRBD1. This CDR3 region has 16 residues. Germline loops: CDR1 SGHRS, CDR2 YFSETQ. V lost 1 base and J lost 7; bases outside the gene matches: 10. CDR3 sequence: CASSLLATGLSGELFF. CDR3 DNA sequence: TGCGCCAGCAGCTTGTTGGCGACAGGGTTGAGCGGGGAGCTGTTTTTT.

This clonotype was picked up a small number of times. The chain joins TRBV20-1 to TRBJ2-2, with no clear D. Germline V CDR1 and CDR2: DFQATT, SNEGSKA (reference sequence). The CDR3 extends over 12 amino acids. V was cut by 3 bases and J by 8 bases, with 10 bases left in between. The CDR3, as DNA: TGCAGTGCTAGTGGGGAAGGGGGGGAGCTGTTTTTT. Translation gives CSASGEGGELFF.

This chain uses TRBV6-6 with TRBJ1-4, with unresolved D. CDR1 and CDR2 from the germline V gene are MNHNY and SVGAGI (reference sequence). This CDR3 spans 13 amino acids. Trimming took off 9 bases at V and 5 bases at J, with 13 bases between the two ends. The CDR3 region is CASRGQENEKLFF. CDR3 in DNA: TGTGCCAGTCGTGGTCAGGAAAATGAAAAACTGTTTTTT.

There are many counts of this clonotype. The CDR3 DNA reads as TGTGCCAGCAGCCCAATCCGGGACGGACCCTACGAGCAGTACTTC. It encodes CASSPIRDGPYEQYF. This chain links TRBV7-2 with TRBJ2-7; either TRBD1 or TRBD2 may supply D (5 bases each). The CDR3 length is 15 residues. V was pared by 5 bases and J by 2 bases, with 16 bases between. Germline values: CDR1 SGHTA, CDR2 FQGNSA.

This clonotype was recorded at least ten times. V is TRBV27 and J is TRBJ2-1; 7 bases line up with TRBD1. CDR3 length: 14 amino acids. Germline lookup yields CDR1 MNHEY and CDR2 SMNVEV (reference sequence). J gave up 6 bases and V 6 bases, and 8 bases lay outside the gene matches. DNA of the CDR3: TGTGCCAGCAGCCGGGACAGCTATTCCAATGAGCAGTTCTTC. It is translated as CASSRDSYSNEQFF.

CDR3 sequence reads: CASSPTGPNNQPQHF. In nucleotides, the CDR3 is TGTGCCAGCTCACCAACAGGGCCCAACAATCAGCCCCAGCATTTT. V and J are TRBV18 and TRBJ1-5; D is perhaps TRBD1 (6 bases). This CDR3 has 15 residues. Trimming took 2 bases from V and 3 from J, leaving 11 bases between them. CDR1 KGHSH and CDR2 LQKENI come from the germline V gene.

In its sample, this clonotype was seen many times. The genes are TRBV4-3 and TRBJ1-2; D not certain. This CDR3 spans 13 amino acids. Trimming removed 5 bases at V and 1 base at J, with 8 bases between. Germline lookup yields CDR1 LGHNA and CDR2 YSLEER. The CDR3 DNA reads TGCGCCAGCAGCAGAACCCATAACTATGGCTACACCTTC. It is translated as CASSRTHNYGYTF.

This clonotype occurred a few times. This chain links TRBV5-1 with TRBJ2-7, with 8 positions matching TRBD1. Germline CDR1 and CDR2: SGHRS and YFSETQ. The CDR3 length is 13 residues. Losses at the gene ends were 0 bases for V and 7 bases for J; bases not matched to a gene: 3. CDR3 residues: CASSLGDRSEQYF. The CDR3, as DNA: TGCGCCAGCAGCTTGGGGGACAGGTCGGAGCAGTACTTC.

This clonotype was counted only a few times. The CDR3 coding sequence is TGCAGCATCGTAGGGGGGGCCAAGAACACTGAAGCTTTCTTT. Its protein is CSIVGGAKNTEAFF. The gene calls are TRBV29-1 and TRBJ1-1, with a weak D call TRBD1 (6 bases). CDR1 and CDR2 from the germline V gene are SQVTM and ANQGSEA. Deletions cut 8 bases from V and 1 base from J, with 17 bases between. This CDR3 contains 14 residues.

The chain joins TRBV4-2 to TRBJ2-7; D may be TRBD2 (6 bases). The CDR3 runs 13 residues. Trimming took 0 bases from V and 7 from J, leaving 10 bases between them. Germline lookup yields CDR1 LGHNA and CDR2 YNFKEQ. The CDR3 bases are TGTGCCAGCAGCCAAGACGGGACTGGAGAGCAGTACGTC. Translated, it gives CASSQDGTGEQYV.

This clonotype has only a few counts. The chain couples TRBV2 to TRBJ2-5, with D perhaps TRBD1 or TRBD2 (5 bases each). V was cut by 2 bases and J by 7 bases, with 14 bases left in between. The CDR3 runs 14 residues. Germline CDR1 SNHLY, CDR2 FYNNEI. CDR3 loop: CASSEPVSRGTQYF. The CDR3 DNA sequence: TGTGCCAGCAGTGAACCCGTGTCGAGGGGGACCCAGTACTTC.

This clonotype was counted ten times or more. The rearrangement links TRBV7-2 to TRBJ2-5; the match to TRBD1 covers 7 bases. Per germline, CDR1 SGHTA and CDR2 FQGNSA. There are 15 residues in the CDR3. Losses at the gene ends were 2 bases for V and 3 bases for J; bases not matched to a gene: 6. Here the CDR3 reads CASSLFGTAEETQYF. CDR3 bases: TGTGCCAGCAGCTTATTCGGGACAGCGGAAGAGACCCAGTACTTC.

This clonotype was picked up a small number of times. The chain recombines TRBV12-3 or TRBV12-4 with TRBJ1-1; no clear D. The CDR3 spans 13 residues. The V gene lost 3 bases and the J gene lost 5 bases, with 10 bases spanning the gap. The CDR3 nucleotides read TGTGCCAGCAGTTTTAATGGGGAGACTGAAGCTTTCTTT. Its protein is CASSFNGETEAFF.

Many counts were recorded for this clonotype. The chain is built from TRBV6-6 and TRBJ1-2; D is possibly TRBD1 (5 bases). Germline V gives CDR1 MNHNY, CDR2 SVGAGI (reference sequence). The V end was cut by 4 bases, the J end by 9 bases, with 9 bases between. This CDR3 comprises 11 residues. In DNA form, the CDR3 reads TGTGCCAGCAGTTTCCAGGGAAGCTACACCTTC. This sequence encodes CASSFQGSYTF.

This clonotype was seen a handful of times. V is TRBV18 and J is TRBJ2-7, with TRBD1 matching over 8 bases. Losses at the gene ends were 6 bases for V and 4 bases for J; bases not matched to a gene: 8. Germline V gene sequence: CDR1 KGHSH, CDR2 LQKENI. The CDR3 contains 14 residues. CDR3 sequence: CASSQDRGHYEQYF. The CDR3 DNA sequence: TGTGCCAGCTCGCAAGACAGGGGCCATTACGAGCAGTACTTC.

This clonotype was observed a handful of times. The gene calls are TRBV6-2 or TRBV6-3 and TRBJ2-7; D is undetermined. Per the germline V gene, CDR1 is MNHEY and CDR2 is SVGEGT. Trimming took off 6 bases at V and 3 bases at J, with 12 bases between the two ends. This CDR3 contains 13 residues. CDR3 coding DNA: TGTGCCAGCAGCCGACTTAGTTTCTACGAGCAGTACTTC. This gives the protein CASSRLSFYEQYF.

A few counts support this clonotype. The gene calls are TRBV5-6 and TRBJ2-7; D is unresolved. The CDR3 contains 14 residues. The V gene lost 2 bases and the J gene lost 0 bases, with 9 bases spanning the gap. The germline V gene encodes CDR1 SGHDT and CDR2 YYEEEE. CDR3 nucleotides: TGTGCCAGCAGCTTTGGACGCAGCTCCTACGAGCAGTACGTC. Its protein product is CASSFGRSSYEQYV.